The rows below give T cell receptor beta chains drawn from one sample of a study of OX40 agonist ivuxolimab in advanced cancers. Libraries were prepared by immunoSEQ multiplex PCR; TCRdb keeps only in-frame clonotypes and omits some of them. This sample has about 75,000 clones, with roughly nine tenths found just once. The sequences come from CD4+ or CD8+ T cells sorted from blood, collected in a trial of the OX40 agonist ivuxolimab. These receptors originate from an adult with an advanced solid tumor such as melanoma, head and neck, liver or kidney cancer. The conserved cysteine and the conserved F or W are not part of the CDR3 here.

J | V | CDR3
TRBJ2-1 | TRBV28 | ASSPPGTGVNEQF
TRBJ1-6 | TRBV12-2 | ASRLGEAYSGSPLH
TRBJ2-7 | TRBV9 | ASSRSGTSAYEQY
TRBJ2-1 | TRBV5-1 | ASRVGGAGYNEQF
TRBJ1-4 | TRBV5-1 | ASSLATLDLSFEKLF
TRBJ1-4 | TRBV4-3 | ASSQDREEKLF
TRBJ2-3 | TRBV6-5 | ASSYARGIDTQY
TRBJ1-4 | TRBV5-4 | ASSLGGKESEKLF
TRBJ1-6 | TRBV5-1 | ASSLGQGPGSPLH
TRBJ2-1 | TRBV11-3 | ASSLGVAGNNEQF
TRBJ1-5 | TRBV19 | ASSMKGKWGNQPQH
TRBJ1-2 | TRBV5-6 | ASSSQGNYGYT
TRBJ2-2 | TRBV7-8 | ASSLRRDGELF
TRBJ2-3 | TRBV19 | ASSISGDTQY
TRBJ2-7 | TRBV5-1 | ASSFRQGAGYEQY
TRBJ2-5 | TRBV7-2 | ASRRPAGSSGTQY
TRBJ2-5 | TRBV7-2 | ASSFRYPGQGYETQY
TRBJ1-2 | TRBV14 | ASSQDRTAEISDGYT
TRBJ2-1 | TRBV5-1 | ASSLGLEYEQF
TRBJ2-7 | TRBV27 | ASSLRQGVSGVPYEQY
TRBJ2-1 | TRBV29-1 | SVETQLYNEQF
TRBJ2-3 | TRBV19 | ASSIWASGRSSDTQY
TRBJ1-6 | TRBV18 | ASSPGQGRLGSPLH
TRBJ2-7 | TRBV2 | ASRDKYEQY
TRBJ2-5 | TRBV2 | ASRGPLQETQY
TRBJ2-5 | TRBV12-1 | ASSFDGRQETQY
TRBJ2-3 | TRBV30 | AWNRDGPWDTQY
TRBJ2-7 | TRBV6-6 | ASSHTGGEQY
TRBJ2-1 | TRBV27 | ASSLAGGSYNEQF
TRBJ2-5 | TRBV7-8 | ASSLVGSGQY
TRBJ2-1 | TRBV19 | ASSPRGSAGNNNEQF
TRBJ1-3 | TRBV25-1 | ASSVSSSGPGNTIY
TRBJ2-3 | TRBV6-1 | ASSEGSSGAWDTQY
TRBJ2-6 | TRBV7-3 | ASSDSSGANVLT